Listed below are T cell receptor beta chains from one sample, sequenced in a study of cytomegalovirus exposure and HLA in healthy donors. Profiling relied on immunoSEQ multiplex PCR, and the TCRdb table lists in-frame clones only, not all of them. This sample contains more than 95,000 clones. The sequenced material came from PBMCs. The receptors were gathered from a man aged 35 to 55 in good health and CMV-seronegative. The conserved cysteine and the conserved F or W are not part of the CDR3 here.

j_call v_call cdr3_aa
TRBJ2-7 TRBV2 ASIAGIAAEQY
TRBJ2-3 TRBV4-1 ASSQSRLALKTSTDTQY
TRBJ2-2 TRBV11-3 ASSLSPSGGYTGELF
TRBJ2-7 TRBV11-2 ASSLGRQGTYEQY
TRBJ2-1 TRBV5-1 ASVGVAGAYNEQF
TRBJ1-1 TRBV18 ASSPQRARVNTEAF
TRBJ2-1 TRBV5-1 ASSLHASGMGNEQF
TRBJ2-7 TRBV29-1 SVELDRGEEQY
TRBJ2-1 TRBV15 ATRDWGTSGTYEQF
TRBJ1-1 TRBV4-1 ASSQPGHSNTEAF
TRBJ1-2 TRBV28 ASSLAIPGTLT
TRBJ1-1 TRBV9 ASSVVRGNTEAF
TRBJ2-7 TRBV10-2 ASSETSGSYEQY
TRBJ2-7 TRBV9 ASSTGPSYEQY
TRBJ2-1 TRBV7-9 ASSLGGGRGVQF
TRBJ2-3 TRBV15 ATSREGRVGDTQY